Listed here are 3 T cell receptor beta chains from one sample, sequenced in a study of vaccination effects on CD4 cells after COVID-19. Their recognized antigens are unknown. Clones were read by immunoSEQ multiplex PCR, and TCRdb kept only the in-frame ones, dropping some. Among around 47,000 clones listed, 75% were seen once. ViraFEST expansion of antigen-specific CD4+ T cells with viral peptide pools preceded sequencing. The culture ran for around nine days before CD4+ T cells were isolated. Convalescent patients had PCR-confirmed SARS-CoV-2 infection between March and December 2020. The starting material was CD4+ T cells from PBMCs cultured with a peptide pool, obtained before COVID-19 vaccination. These receptors were obtained from a human donor who had a prior SARS-CoV-2 infection.

The rearrangement links TRBV7-9 to TRBJ2-3; D is ambiguous. Per germline, CDR1 SEHNR and CDR2 FQNEAQ (reference sequence). The CDR3 extends over 14 amino acids. V lost 3 bases to trimming and J lost 2 bases, with 9 bases between them. In DNA form, the CDR3 reads TGTGCCAGCAGCTTTCGTGGGGACACAGATACGCAGTATTTT. Its translation is CASSFRGDTDTQYF. The variable domain in full, completed from reference TRBV7-9 and TRBJ2-3, reads DTGVSQNPRHKITKRGQNVTFRCDPISEHNRLYWYRQTLGQGPEFLTYFQNEAQLEKSRLLSDRFSAERPKGSFSTLEIQRTEQGDSAMYLCASSFRGDTDTQYFGPGTRLTVL.

The table lists this clone with a few counts. J is TRBJ1-1 and V is TRBV21-1; TRBD1 is the table's D call and was not checked against the DNA. TRBV21-1 is shown as a pseudogene. The CDR3 spans 19 residues. CDR3 in DNA: TGTGCCAGCAGCAAAGTGGATTTTTTCACAGGGGGGAAGCACACTGAAGCTTTCTTT. It specifies CASSKVDFFTGGKHTEAFF.

The table lists this clone with a count of one. The chain employs TRBV2 and TRBJ1-1; D may be TRBD1 (5 bases). The CDR3 length is 17 residues. The V and J ends lost 3 bases and 1 base respectively, with 18 bases between them. CDR1 SNHLY and CDR2 FYNNEI come from the germline V gene. This CDR3 is CASSDVWQAGGNTEAFF. DNA of the CDR3: TGTGCCAGCAGTGATGTATGGCAGGCGGGGGGGAACACTGAAGCTTTCTTT.